The sample holds one count of the clone carrying this TCR beta chain. Germline V gives CDR1 MDHEN, CDR2 SYDVKM. There are 14 residues in the CDR3. J was trimmed by 3 bases and V by 6 bases; bases with no gene match: 8. The data derive from a study of blood T cell repertoires in COVID-19. Study context: Sites in the United States, Italy and Spain provided acute and convalescent COVID-19 samples. Sample material is recorded as cDNA or gDNA derived from T cells, B-cell-depleted T cells, or PBMCs.

In the original analysis: The assay estimated nucleated cells by amplifying reference gene primers. Only in-frame clones appear in the TCRdb table, and some are missing; sequencing was by immunoSEQ multiplex PCR. V, J and clone size derive from that table, while D and trimming were established from the DNA sequence. The table lists about 150,000 clones, about 90% of them singletons, with around 6.1% in the top ten. This chain connects TRBV28 to TRBJ2-7; 7 positions match TRBD2. This receptor was obtained from an older man with acute or convalescent COVID-19. Sequencing input: peripheral blood. Here the CDR3 reads CASSKGGSNYEQYF. The CDR3, as DNA: TGTGCCAGCAGCAAGGGCGGGAGTAACTACGAGCAGTACTTC.